This T cell receptor beta chain was recovered during a study of cytomegalovirus exposure and HLA in healthy donors. Whole-study findings and limits: The tendency of first-cohort TCR clusters to co-occur in the 90 to 150 validation repertoires was the finding of a later analysis.

The method was immunoSEQ multiplex PCR; TCRdb's version includes in-frame clones alone and lacks a portion of them. The sample has 100,000 to 150,000 clones, roughly 90% seen once. V shed 4 bases and J 5 bases; nucleotides not matched to a gene: 5. The CDR3 runs to 14 residues. Germline-derived CDR1 and CDR2 are SGHTA and FQGNSA. Worth noting for this clone: As yet, its antigen is unknown.

The receptor comes from a young man in good health and CMV-seronegative. Sequencing used PBMCs. This chain connects TRBV7-2 to TRBJ2-5, with 9 positions matching TRBD1. CDR3 DNA: TGTGCCAGCAGCTCGTACGGACAGGGGGAGACCCAGTACTTC. Encoded protein: CASSSYGQGETQYF.